This T cell receptor beta chain was profiled in a study of blood T cell repertoires in COVID-19. The CDR3 extends over 9 amino acids. Looked up from germline, CDR1 is SNHLY and CDR2 is FYNNEI. Trimming left V 6 bases short and J 8 bases short, with 4 bases between. Here immunoSEQ multiplex PCR was the method, and the copy in TCRdb shows in-frame clones only, minus some. The table has 180,000 or so clones, more than 80% seen once. Individuals aged about 18 to 89 years were recruited from roughly 22 US areas. Allocation to cohorts depended on clinical history reported by the participants. Recovery meant two consecutive negative NP/OP PCR tests, professional clearance, or resolved symptoms.

The sequenced sample consisted of PBMCs or T cells enriched from blood (not recorded which). The receptor was isolated from a man aged 35 to 55 who had recovered from COVID-19. The chain uses TRBV2 and TRBJ1-2; D not resolved. CDR3 in amino acids: CASREGYTF. In DNA, the CDR3 is TGTGCCAGCAGGGAGGGCTACACCTTC.